These 9 T cell receptor beta chains came from one sample sequenced in a study of shared T cell receptors in the human thymus. TCRdb's copy holds only in-frame clones and misses some; the assay was immunoSEQ multiplex PCR. The table includes under 450,000 clones, 95% detected once. Sequencing was performed on thymocytes. These receptors all stem from a human donor.

The chain uses TRBV4-3 and TRBJ2-3; 7 bases line up with TRBD1. This CDR3 is built from 13 residues. From germline, CDR1 is LGHNA and CDR2 YSLEER. The V gene end was trimmed by 0 bases and the J gene end by 11 bases; junction bases not matched to a gene: 5. The CDR3 DNA reads TGCGCCAGCAGCCAAGAGGAACAGGGGTTGCAGTATTTT. This sequence encodes CASSQEEQGLQYF.

The gene calls are TRBV5-1 and TRBJ1-4; D call uncertain. Trimming stripped 0 bases from V and 7 bases from J, with 10 bases between. This CDR3 is built from 14 residues. Germline CDR1 reads SGHRS; CDR2 reads YFSETQ. The CDR3 loop is CASSLAGVGEKLFF. CDR3 bases: TGCGCCAGCAGCTTGGCCGGGGTAGGTGAAAAACTGTTTTTT.

The genes are TRBV9 and TRBJ2-3; D is ambiguous. V was clipped by 4 bases and J by 4 bases, with 13 bases between them. The V gene's germline CDR1 is SGDLS and CDR2 YYNGEE. The CDR3 spans 14 residues. As DNA, the CDR3 is TGTGCCAGCAGCCCCCGGGTGGACCCAGATACGCAGTATTTT. Residues: CASSPRVDPDTQYF.

The genes are TRBV19 and TRBJ2-3; 9 bases map to TRBD2. CDR1 is LNHDA, CDR2 SQIVND, per germline (reference sequence). J lost 2 bases, V lost 5 bases, and 11 bases had no gene match. The CDR3 extends over 17 amino acids. CDR3 residues: CASSAGPTSGDTDTQYF. In DNA form, the CDR3 reads TGTGCCAGTAGTGCTGGCCCGACTAGCGGAGACACAGATACGCAGTATTTT.

This clone has only one observation. The chain employs TRBV27 and TRBJ2-3, with 9 positions matching TRBD2. Trimming took 2 bases from V and 6 from J; bases not matched to a gene: 3. The CDR3 contains 14 residues. Germline V gene sequence: CDR1 MNHEY, CDR2 SMNVEV (reference sequence). The CDR3 DNA follows: TGTGCCAGCAGTTTACTCGCGGGAGGGGATACGCAGTATTTT. Translating it yields CASSLLAGGDTQYF.

The chain couples TRBV10-2 to TRBJ2-7, with TRBD1 matching 10 bases. The germline V gene has CDR1 WSHSY and CDR2 SAAADI. Losses at the gene ends were 7 bases for V and 1 base for J; bases not matched to a gene: 4. The CDR3 has 14 residues. In nucleotides, the CDR3 is TGCGCCAGCATTCCGGGACAGGGGTCCTACGAGCAGTACTTC. Residues: CASIPGQGSYEQYF.

The rearrangement links TRBV14 to TRBJ2-2; no firm D call. This CDR3 has 15 amino acids. Per the germline V gene, CDR1 is SGHDN and CDR2 is FVKESK. V was trimmed by 2 bases and J by 1 base, leaving 8 bases between them. CDR3 sequence reads: CASSQTGRNTGELFF. In DNA, the CDR3 is TGTGCCAGCAGCCAAACGGGCAGGAACACCGGGGAGCTGTTTTTT.

The chain couples TRBV29-1 to TRBJ2-2, with D possibly TRBD1 on 6 matching bases. Germline V gives CDR1 SQVTM, CDR2 ANQGSEA. The CDR3 consists of 15 residues. Trimming cost V 4 bases and J 1 base, with 13 bases left between them. The DNA of the CDR3 is TGCAGCGTTGGGGTAGGACAGCGGAACACCGGGGAGCTGTTTTTT. Translated, it gives CSVGVGQRNTGELFF.

V usage is TRBV15 and J usage is TRBJ1-5; D not resolved. V dropped 4 bases and J dropped 7 bases, with 14 bases sitting between them. CDR1 LNHNV and CDR2 YYDKDF come from the germline V gene (reference sequence). CDR3 length: 14 residues. The CDR3 here is CATSNWGRGQPQHF. DNA for the CDR3: TGTGCCACCAGCAATTGGGGTAGAGGACAGCCCCAGCATTTT.